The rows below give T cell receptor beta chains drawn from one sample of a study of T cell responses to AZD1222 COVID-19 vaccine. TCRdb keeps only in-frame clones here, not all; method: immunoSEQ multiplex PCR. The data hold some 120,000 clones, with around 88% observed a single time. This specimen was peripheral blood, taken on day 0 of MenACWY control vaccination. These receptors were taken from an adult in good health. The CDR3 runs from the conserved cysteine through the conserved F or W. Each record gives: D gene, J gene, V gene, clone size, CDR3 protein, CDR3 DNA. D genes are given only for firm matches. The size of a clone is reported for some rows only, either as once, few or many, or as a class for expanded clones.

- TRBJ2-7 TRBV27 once CASRGLSYEQYF TGTGCCAGCAGGGGGCTGTCCTACGAGCAGTACTTC
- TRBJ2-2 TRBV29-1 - CSVEWLALTGELFF TGCAGCGTTGAATGGCTAGCGTTAACCGGGGAGCTGTTTTTT
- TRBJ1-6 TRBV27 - CASSLYIGNYNSPLHF TGTGCCAGCAGTTTATACATTGGCAACTATAATTCACCCCTCCACTTT
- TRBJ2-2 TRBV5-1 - CASSLTPGSNTGELFF TGCGCCAGCAGCTTAACTCCCGGGTCTAACACCGGGGAGCTGTTTTTT
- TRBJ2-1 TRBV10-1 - CASSALLVPSNNEQFF TGCGCCAGCAGTGCCTTACTAGTTCCCTCTAACAATGAGCAGTTCTTC
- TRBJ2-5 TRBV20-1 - CSASSLQAADQETQYF TGCAGTGCTAGTTCCTTACAGGCGGCCGACCAAGAGACCCAGTACTTC
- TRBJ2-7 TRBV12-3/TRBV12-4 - CASSLSGYEQYF TGTGCCAGCAGTTTAAGCGGCTACGAGCAGTACTTC
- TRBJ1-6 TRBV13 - CASSSGTGYSPLHF TGTGCCAGCAGCTCCGGGACCGGGTATTCACCCCTCCACTTT
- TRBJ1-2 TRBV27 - CASSLRGEPGYTF TGTGCCAGCAGTTTACGCGGGGAACCTGGCTACACCTTC
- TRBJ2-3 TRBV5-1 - CASSLVGSGSLSTDTQYF TGCGCCAGCAGCTTGGTCGGGTCGGGAAGCCTTAGCACAGATACGCAGTATTTT
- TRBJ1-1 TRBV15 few CATSRDSGKEFF TGTGCCACCAGCAGAGATTCCGGGAAGGAATTCTTT
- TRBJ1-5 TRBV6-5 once CASSPTTGYNQPQHF TGTGCCAGCAGTCCAACGACGGGGTACAATCAGCCCCAGCATTTT